The following is a TCR beta chain sequence with its context. The antigen this receptor binds is unknown. Base qualities are missing; no much larger clone stands one base away. Participants in the prospective study were aged about 18 to 95 years, lived in under 30 United States geographic areas, and enrolled through a virtual design. In the prospective study, cohorts were assigned on the basis of participant-reported clinical history obtained from a screening survey and a study questionnaire. In the prospective study, whole blood, serum and a nasopharyngeal or oropharyngeal swab were collected from each participant by mobile phlebotomists. Prospective study participants could optionally give additional blood draws and questionnaires over an approximately two-month period. Before DNA extraction, blood samples from the prospective study were shipped at room temperature or frozen. These data are taken from a study of blood T cell repertoires in COVID-19 (dated by TCRdb to the early 2020s). As for the study more broadly: The collaborator samples originated in the United States, Italy and Spain and spanned the acute and convalescent phases of COVID-19. The material from the prospective study consisted of cDNA or gDNA derived from T cells, B-cell-depleted T cells, or PBMCs. Subjects who had been exposed to COVID-19, were actively infected with it, or had recovered from it provided the deeply sampled blood TCRbeta repertoires that made up the dataset. The repertoires were released in a freely available public database intended as a resource for research on the immune response to SARS-CoV-2. The samples were drawn from two sources: the first 160 participants of the ongoing ImmuneRACE study, and fewer than 1,500 subjects contributed by 6 global collaborators. A de-identified subject ID, COVID-19 status, age in years and sex were almost always included in the sample metadata. Where available, HLA class I and class II types were taken from metadata supplied by the sample provider and were not determined by assay-based typing.

The immunoSEQ Assay, a bias-controlled multiplex PCR, was used to amplify TCRbeta CDR3 regions from genomic DNA. The study's own analysis went as follows. The number of nucleated cells in each sample was estimated from the amplification of reference gene primers within the assay. Sequence reads were collapsed and filtered to measure the absolute abundance of every unique TCRbeta CDR3 rearrangement. For each sample, productive Simpson clonality was calculated by taking the square root of Simpson's diversity index across productive rearrangements. What TCRdb holds here is the immuneACCESS table cut down to in-frame rearrangements. Part of the clones is not present; checked against another copy, under half of the missing clones reflect an unresolved V gene, and the others are unexplained. V, J and clone size were drawn from that table, and D and trimming were deduced from the DNA. The sample table lists about 270,000 clones, 90% of them with a count of one. Of the sample, roughly 4.3% is held by the ten largest clones.

Overall study results and their limits: Clinical and demographic metadata were provided uncurated, with the amount varying by source and participant.

This TCR came from a woman in her thirties with acute COVID-19. Sequencing used PBMCs or T cells enriched from blood (not recorded which).

The DNA sequence is TGTGCCAGCAGCTTGTCAGCGGGAGCCGCCGGTGAGCAGTTCTTC. This codes for CASSLSAGAAGEQFF. The rearranged chain carries TRBV5-4 and TRBJ2-1, with 8 junctional bases fitting TRBD2. The CDR3 has 15 amino acids, counting the end cysteine and phenylalanine. Only CDR3 DNA is held: 45 bases, read in frame from base 1. CDR1 and CDR2 are drawn from the germline V gene (reference sequence): SGHNT, YYREEE. Trimmed from V: 1 base; trimmed from J: 9 bases; junction bases lacking a gene match: 9.